A single sample is the source of the 15 T cell receptor beta chains below, sequenced in a study of cytomegalovirus exposure and HLA in healthy donors. The PCR had 60 Vbeta and 13 Jbeta primers. Sequencing was performed with immunoSEQ multiplex PCR; in TCRdb, only in-frame clones are kept and a portion is missing. Among a few hundred thousand clones listed, approximately 81% were seen once. The sequenced sample was PBMCs. Receptors were obtained from a woman in her sixties in good health and CMV-seropositive.

V is TRBV10-3 and J is TRBJ2-5, with TRBD1 identical over 9 bases. V shed 3 bases, J shed 5 bases, and the junction held 7 bases outside the gene matches. Looked up from germline, CDR1 is ENHRY and CDR2 is SYGVKD. The CDR3 length is 15 residues. CDR3: CAISDGTGTGETQYF. CDR3 DNA: TGTGCCATCAGTGACGGGACAGGGACGGGGGAGACCCAGTACTTC.

V is TRBV19 and J is TRBJ2-6, with D perhaps matching TRBD1 (5 bases). CDR3 length: 15 amino acids. CDR1 and CDR2 (germline): LNHDA, SQIVND (reference sequence). Trimming took off 6 bases at V and 0 bases at J, with 9 bases between the two ends. CDR3 DNA: TGTGCCAGTAGCCGACAGTCCTCTGGGGCCAACGTCCTGACTTTC. This translates into CASSRQSSGANVLTF.

This rearrangement joins TRBV18 to TRBJ2-1; 11 bases line up with TRBD2. Germline trimming cut 2 bases from V and 5 bases from J; bases unmatched to any gene: 2. The CDR3 totals 15 residues. CDR1 KGHSH and CDR2 LQKENI come from the germline V gene. The CDR3 sequence: CASSPGTSGHNEQFF. The CDR3 coding sequence is TGTGCCAGCTCACCAGGGACTAGCGGCCACAATGAGCAGTTCTTC.

This chain joins TRBV25-1 and TRBJ2-1; D is undetermined. Per the germline V gene, CDR1 is MGHDK and CDR2 is SYGVNS. This CDR3 spans 18 amino acids. The V and J ends lost 3 bases and 0 bases respectively, with 18 bases between them. The CDR3 DNA follows: TGTGCCAGCAGTGAGTTTCTAGGCCCTAGGAGCTCCTACAATGAGCAGTTCTTC. It translates to CASSEFLGPRSSYNEQFF.

The chain has TRBV15 and TRBJ1-5; D possibly corresponds to TRBD1 (5 bases). V was trimmed by 0 bases and J by 3 bases, leaving 9 bases between them. Per germline, CDR1 LNHNV and CDR2 YYDKDF (reference sequence). CDR3 size: 15 residues. CDR3 in amino acids: CATSRDRVSNQPQHF. The CDR3 region has the DNA TGTGCCACCAGCAGAGACAGGGTATCCAATCAGCCCCAGCATTTT.

The rearrangement joins TRBV6-1 to TRBJ2-7; D is ambiguous. Trimming left V 5 bases short and J 1 base short, with 9 bases between. CDR3 length equals 13 residues. Germline V gene sequence: CDR1 MNHNS, CDR2 SASEGT. As DNA, the CDR3 is TGTGCCAGCAGTATTAACTGGTCCTACGAGCAGTACTTC. Protein: CASSINWSYEQYF.

The V and J genes are TRBV18 and TRBJ2-5; weak D call: TRBD1 (7 bases). Germline V gene data show CDR1 as KGHSH and CDR2 as LQKENI. The CDR3 sequence is 15 residues long. V was trimmed by 6 bases and J by 4 bases, leaving 18 bases between them. CDR3 region: CASSEQAGGGETQYF. CDR3 nucleotide sequence: TGTGCCAGCTCGGAACAAGCAGGGGGAGGAGAGACCCAGTACTTC. The full variable domain, in which reference TRBV18 and TRBJ2-5 provide the parts outside the CDR3, is NAGVMQNPRHLVRRRGQEARLRCSPMKGHSHVYWYRQLPEEGLKFMVYLQKENIIDESGMPKERFSAEFPKEGPSILRIQQVVRGDSAAYFCASSEQAGGGETQYFGPGTRLLVL.

The chain recombines TRBV9 with TRBJ2-1; the D gene is possibly TRBD2 (5 bases). This CDR3 contains 14 residues. The V end lost 4 bases, the J end lost 2 bases, and 10 bases lay between the germline ends. Germline lookup yields CDR1 SGDLS and CDR2 YYNGEE. Here the CDR3 reads CASSLGGTYNEQFF. Here the CDR3 DNA reads TGTGCCAGCAGCCTAGGAGGAACCTACAATGAGCAGTTCTTC.

The DNA for the CDR3 is TGTGCCAGCAGCTCAAAGCAGGACACGTGGAACACTGAAGCTTTCTTT. Its protein is CASSSKQDTWNTEAFF. The chain combines TRBV9 with TRBJ1-1, with D maybe TRBD1 (5 bases). Germline-derived CDR1 and CDR2 are SGDLS and YYNGEE. V was shortened by 4 bases and J by 1 base, with 17 bases between the two germline ends. The CDR3 is made up of 16 amino acids.

This chain links TRBV4-1 with TRBJ1-2; D gene unclear. The CDR3 has 13 residues. Germline assignment: CDR1 MGHRA and CDR2 YSYEKL. V was shortened by 0 bases and J by 3 bases, with 5 bases between the two germline ends. The CDR3 DNA reads as TGCGCCAGCAGCCAAGATGGGCACTATGGCTACACCTTC. Its protein is CASSQDGHYGYTF.

V and J are TRBV7-6 and TRBJ2-7; D is possibly TRBD2 (6 bases). V lost 5 bases and J 2 bases, leaving 16 bases between the germline ends. CDR3 size: 15 residues. Germline CDR1 is SGHVS and CDR2 is FNYEAQ. This chain's CDR3 is CASSASEAGTYEQYF. Written as DNA, the CDR3 is TGTGCCAGCAGCGCATCGGAGGCGGGAACCTACGAGCAGTACTTC. Looking up the rest from reference TRBV7-6 and TRBJ2-7 gives the full variable domain: GAGVSQSPRYKVTKRGQDVALRCDPISGHVSLYWYRQALGQGPEFLTYFNYEAQQDKSGLPNDRFSAERPEGSISTLTIQRTEQRDSAMYRCASSASEAGTYEQYFGPGTRLTVT.

The chain uses TRBV19 and TRBJ2-5, with D possibly TRBD1 on 9 matching bases. Germline loops: CDR1 LNHDA, CDR2 SQIVND (reference sequence). V dropped 4 bases and J dropped 5 bases, with 23 bases sitting between them. The CDR3 contains 17 residues. Written as DNA, the CDR3 is TGTGCCAGTAGTACTACGGGAGGGACAGGGCTTGGGGAGACCCAGTACTTC. Its translation is CASSTTGGTGLGETQYF.

V gene TRBV10-3 combines with J gene TRBJ2-6; 9 bases match TRBD1. CDR3 size: 14 residues. CDR1 and CDR2 from the germline V gene are ENHRY and SYGVKD. J lost 2 bases, V lost 11 bases, and 4 bases had no gene match. CDR3 nucleotides: TGTGCCGCCAGACAGGGGGCTGGGGCCAACGTCCTGACTTTC. It codes for CAARQGAGANVLTF.

The CDR3 DNA reads as TGTGCCAGCAGCCGCACAGGGGGCGCAGGGACCGGGGAGCTGTTTTTT. As protein: CASSRTGGAGTGELFF. The chain is built from TRBV6-4 and TRBJ2-2, with 9 bases identical to TRBD1. Losses at the gene ends were 6 bases for V and 5 bases for J; bases not matched to a gene: 10. The CDR3 is made up of 16 amino acids. Germline lookup yields CDR1 MRHNA and CDR2 SNTAGT.

The rearrangement uses TRBV9 and TRBJ1-4, with 9 bases lining up with TRBD1. With 4 bases clipped from V and 5 bases from J, the junction kept 18 bases outside the gene matches. CDR3 length: 19 residues. The germline CDR1 and CDR2 sequences are SGDLS and YYNGEE. The DNA of the CDR3 is TGTGCCAGCAGCCCAGGAAAAATGGGTTTGGGACAGGGCAATGAAAAACTGTTTTTT. Protein product: CASSPGKMGLGQGNEKLFF.